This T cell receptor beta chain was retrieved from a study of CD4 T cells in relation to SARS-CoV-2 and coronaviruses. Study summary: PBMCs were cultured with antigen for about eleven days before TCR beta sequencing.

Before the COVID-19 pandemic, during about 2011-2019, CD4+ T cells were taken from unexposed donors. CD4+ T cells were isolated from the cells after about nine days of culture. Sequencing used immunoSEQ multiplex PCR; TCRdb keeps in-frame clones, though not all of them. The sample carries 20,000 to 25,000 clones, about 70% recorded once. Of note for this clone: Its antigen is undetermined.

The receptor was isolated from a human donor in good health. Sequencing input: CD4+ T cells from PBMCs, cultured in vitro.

CDR3 sequence reads: CATSDYRSDQPQHF. The CDR3 DNA reads as TGTGCCACCAGTGATTACAGGAGTGATCAGCCCCAGCATTTT. The V and J genes are TRBV24-1 and TRBJ1-5; D perhaps matches TRBD1 (5 bases). Germline-derived CDR1 and CDR2 are KGHDR and SFDVKD. V was clipped by 2 bases and J by 5 bases, with 9 bases between them. The length of the CDR3 is 14 residues.